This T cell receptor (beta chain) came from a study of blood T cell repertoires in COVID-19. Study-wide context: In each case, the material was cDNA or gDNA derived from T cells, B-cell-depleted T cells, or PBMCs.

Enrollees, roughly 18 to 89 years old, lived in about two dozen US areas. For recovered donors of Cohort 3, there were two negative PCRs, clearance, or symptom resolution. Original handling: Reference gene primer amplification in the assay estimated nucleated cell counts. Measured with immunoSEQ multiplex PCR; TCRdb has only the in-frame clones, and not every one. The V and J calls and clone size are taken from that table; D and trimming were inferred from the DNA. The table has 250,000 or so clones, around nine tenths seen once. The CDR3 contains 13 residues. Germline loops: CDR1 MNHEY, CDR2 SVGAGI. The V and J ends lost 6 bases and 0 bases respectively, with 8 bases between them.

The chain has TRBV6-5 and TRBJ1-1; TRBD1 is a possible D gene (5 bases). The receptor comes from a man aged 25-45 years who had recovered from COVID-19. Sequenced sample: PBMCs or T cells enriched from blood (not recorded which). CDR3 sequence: CASRKQVNTEAFF. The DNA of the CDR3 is TGTGCCAGCAGAAAACAGGTGAACACTGAAGCTTTCTTT.